This TCR beta chain originates from a study of blood T cell repertoires in COVID-19. At the level of the study: Material from acute and convalescent COVID-19 was sourced from the United States, Italy and Spain. Nucleic acid was either cDNA or gDNA, and it came from T cells, B-cell-depleted T cells, or PBMCs.

In the authors' methods: How many nucleated cells were present was estimated from reference gene primer amplification. Libraries were prepared by immunoSEQ multiplex PCR; TCRdb keeps only in-frame clonotypes and omits some of them. The V and J calls and clone size are taken from that table; D and trimming were inferred from the DNA. The sample carries 200,000 to 300,000 clones, roughly nine tenths recorded once. The CDR3 length is 16 residues. Trimming cost V 0 bases and J 2 bases, with 14 bases left between them. CDR1 and CDR2 (germline): SGHDN, FVKESK. The sample was peripheral blood. This clonotype was obtained from a man aged 18 to 30 with active or convalescent COVID-19. This chain uses TRBV14 with TRBJ2-7; D possibly corresponds to TRBD1 (6 bases). The DNA for the CDR3 is TGTGCCAGCAGCCAAGATAACTCAGGGGCCCCCTACGAGCAGTACTTC. Residues: CASSQDNSGAPYEQYF. Drawing the rest from reference TRBV14 and TRBJ2-7, the complete variable domain is EAGVTQFPSHSVIEKGQTVTLRCDPISGHDNLYWYRRVMGKEIKFLLHFVKESKQDESGMPNNRFLAERTGGTYSTLKVQPAELEDSGVYFCASSQDNSGAPYEQYFGPGTRLTVT.